This T cell receptor beta chain was sequenced for a study of regulatory T cells in long-lasting Graves disease. Arm-PCR of CDR3 regions and iRepertoire HTBI primers were used to build TCR beta libraries. TCRdb used MiXCR to reprocess the multiplex PCR reads, holding one entry per CDR3 protein. The sample consists of some 600,000 distinct CDR3 sequences, roughly 16% of them appearing once. Trimming took 9 bases from V and 6 from J, leaving 15 bases between them. The CDR3 length is 12 residues. The V gene's germline CDR1 is SGHRS and CDR2 YFSETQ. Time point meaning: newly diagnosed GD, antithyroid drugs for less than 3 months. Generation of the TCR library employed RNA extracted from PBMCs. These data were also filed under a second study, of T cells in Graves' hyperthyroidism and ophthalmopathy.

The gene calls are TRBV5-1 and TRBJ1-2, with unresolved D. The TCR was taken from a man aged 18 to 29 with Graves disease. Source: peripheral blood mononuclear cells (PBMCs), taken at new diagnosis, from a patient treated with antithyroid drugs. Here the CDR3 reads CATAGGIHGYTF. In DNA form, the CDR3 reads TGCGCCACGGCGGGAGGGATACATGGCTACACCTTC.